This T cell receptor (beta chain) was identified during a study of identical twins. Overall study findings and caveats: There was an excess of low generation probability in the out-of-frame alpha sequences that twins shared.

Germline-derived CDR1 and CDR2 are MNHEY and SVGAGI. The length of the CDR3 is 14 residues. Trimming removed 0 bases at V and 4 bases at J, with 9 bases between. This clonotype has a handful of counts. The target antigen is unknown. Each CDR3 protein gets one entry after TCRdb re-called the 5' RACE reads with MiXCR. The data hold roughly 250,000 distinct CDR3 sequences, with 7.5% observed a single time. These data are also associated with another study on yellow fever vaccine responses in identical twins.

J is TRBJ2-5 and V is TRBV6-5; D is unresolved. What was sequenced was CD8+ T cells sorted from blood. This clonotype was sampled from a woman aged 18-30 years in good health. The CDR3 region has the DNA TGTGCCAGCAGTTACTCGTTAGATACAGAGACCCAGTACTTC. Its protein is CASSYSLDTETQYF.